These 21 T cell receptor beta chains originate from one sample sequenced in a study of response to subunit inactivated influenza vaccine. TCRdb re-called the RT-PCR reads through MiXCR, storing one row per CDR3 protein. The data contain approximately 500,000 distinct CDR3 sequences, approximately 22% of them singletons. These data were also reused for a study on T cells expressing NK-cell markers. From that paper: Production of TCR beta cDNA relied on 5'RACE template switching with UMIs.

The sample consisted of CD4+ T cells sorted from PBMCs, taken roughly 12 days after vaccination. The source of these receptors is a man aged 45-60 years who received an inactivated influenza vaccine.

This clonotype has just a few counts. The gene calls are TRBV9 and TRBJ2-2; D is tentatively TRBD1 or TRBD2 (5 bases each). The ends were cut back, 2 bases at V and 0 bases at J, with 11 bases in the middle. The germline gives CDR1 SGDLS, CDR2 YYNGEE. The CDR3 has 16 amino acids. CDR3 nucleotides: TGTGCCAGCAGCGTTAGGCGAGGGGCGAACACCGGGGAGCTGTTTTTT. Encoded protein: CASSVRRGANTGELFF. The complete variable domain, with remaining parts taken from reference TRBV9 and TRBJ2-2, reads DSGVTQTPKHLITATGQRVTLRCSPRSGDLSVYWYQQSLDQGLQFLIQYYNGEERAKGNILERFSAQQFPDLHSELNLSSLELGDSALYFCASSVRRGANTGELFFGEGSRLTVL.

This clonotype showed up just a few times. The chain uses TRBV20-1 and TRBJ2-1; 9 bases align to TRBD2. Germline loops: CDR1 DFQATT, CDR2 SNEGSKA (reference sequence). After removal of 4 bases from V and 9 bases from J, the junction contained 16 bases not matched to a gene. This CDR3 comprises 16 residues. In DNA, the CDR3 is TGCAGTGCTAATTGGCTAGCGGGGACCCGAGCGGCTGAGCAGTTCTTC. Translation: CSANWLAGTRAAEQFF.

This clonotype was seen ten or more times. The CDR3 DNA reads TGCAGCGTTGAAGTAGTTCCGGGAGATGAGCAGTTCTTC. Its protein product is CSVEVVPGDEQFF. This rearrangement joins TRBV29-1 to TRBJ2-1, with D possibly matching TRBD2 (6 bases). V shed 1 base and J shed 8 bases, with 12 bases lying between them. In germline, CDR1 is SQVTM, CDR2 ANQGSEA. The CDR3 runs 13 residues.

The V gene is TRBV7-3, the J gene TRBJ2-1; the D call may be TRBD1 or TRBD2 (6 bases each). The V gene lost 2 bases and the J gene lost 6 bases, with 14 bases spanning the gap. Germline V lookup: CDR1 SGHTA, CDR2 FQGTGA. The CDR3 sequence is 15 residues long. The CDR3 nucleotides read TGTGCCAGCAGCTTAGATGGGGGGCAGGTCAATGAGCAGTTCTTC. This sequence encodes CASSLDGGQVNEQFF.

This clonotype was counted ten times or more. The CDR3, as DNA: TGTGCCAGCAGTGAAGACGGCTATGGCTACACCTTC. Translating it yields CASSEDGYGYTF. J is TRBJ1-2 and V is TRBV6-1; D not resolved. Trimming removed 1 base from V and 4 bases from J, with 4 bases in between. The CDR3 extends over 12 amino acids. The germline CDR1 and CDR2 sequences are MNHNS and SASEGT.

J is TRBJ2-4 and V is TRBV12-3 or TRBV12-4; 7 positions agree with TRBD2. This CDR3 has 14 amino acids. The V segment lost 5 bases and the J segment 4 bases; nucleotides outside the gene matches: 5. The CDR3 DNA reads TGTGCCAGCAGTACTCGAGCGGGAAAAAACATTCAGTACTTC. Translation gives CASSTRAGKNIQYF.

This clonotype was observed a handful of times. The J gene is TRBJ2-1, the V gene TRBV10-3, with D perhaps given as TRBD1 or TRBD2 (5 bases each). Germline CDR1 reads ENHRY; CDR2 reads SYGVKD. This CDR3 has 13 amino acids. Between the trimmed V and J ends, which lost 10 bases and 5 bases, there was a span of 15 bases. CDR3 bases: TGTGCCAACCGGGACGGAACTCACAATGAGCAGTTCTTC. It yields the protein CANRDGTHNEQFF.

The V call is TRBV5-1, the J call TRBJ2-1, with 16 bases lining up with TRBD2. CDR1 is SGHRS, CDR2 YFSETQ, per germline. The CDR3 runs 17 residues. V was clipped by 3 bases and J by 8 bases; unmatched bases: 8. The CDR3 loop is CASSSGLAGGPEHEQFF. As DNA, the CDR3 is TGCGCCAGCAGCTCGGGACTAGCGGGGGGGCCAGAACATGAGCAGTTCTTC. Using reference TRBV5-1 and TRBJ2-1 for the parts outside the CDR3, the full variable domain is KAGVTQTPRYLIKTRGQQVTLSCSPISGHRSVSWYQQTPGQGLQFLFEYFSETQRNKGNFPGRFSGRQFSNSRSEMNVSTLELGDSALYLCASSSGLAGGPEHEQFFGPGTRLTVL.

V usage is TRBV12-5 and J usage is TRBJ1-3; 7 positions match TRBD1. From germline, CDR1 is LGHNT and CDR2 FRNRAP. Trimming at V came to 3 bases and at J to 0 bases, leaving 8 bases not matched to a gene. This CDR3 spans 17 amino acids. The CDR3 sequence is CASGFLGTVTSGNTIYF. CDR3 DNA: TGTGCTAGTGGTTTTTTAGGGACAGTCACCTCTGGAAACACCATATATTTT.

V is TRBV20-1 and J is TRBJ2-2, with D possibly being TRBD1 or TRBD2 (6 bases each). Germline V gene lookup returns CDR1 DFQATT and CDR2 SNEGSKA (reference sequence). The CDR3 consists of 13 residues. The V gene lost 1 base and the J gene lost 4 bases, with 7 bases spanning the gap. The CDR3 loop reads CSARGGATGELFF. Here the CDR3 DNA reads TGCAGTGCTAGAGGGGGGGCCACCGGGGAGCTGTTTTTT.

This clonotype was seen more than once but under ten times. The chain couples TRBV12-3 or TRBV12-4 to TRBJ1-4; D not certain. Deletions cut 5 bases from V and 11 bases from J, with 18 bases between. This CDR3 has 14 residues. CDR3 in amino acids: CASSTDMIVGKLFF. Here the CDR3 DNA reads TGTGCCAGCAGTACTGACATGATAGTTGGGAAACTGTTTTTT.

In this sample, this clonotype turned up a few times. This rearrangement joins TRBV5-1 to TRBJ1-2; D may be TRBD1 (5 bases). The CDR3 extends over 14 amino acids. Trimming removed 4 bases from V and 0 bases from J, with 10 bases in between. CDR1 SGHRS and CDR2 YFSETQ come from the germline V gene. CDR3 in DNA: TGCGCCAGCAGCCCCGGACACACTAACTATGGCTACACCTTC. Translation gives CASSPGHTNYGYTF.

The chain is built from TRBV3-1 and TRBJ2-2, with D possibly TRBD2 on 6 matching bases. Trimming cost V 0 bases and J 3 bases, with 14 bases left between them. Germline V CDR1 and CDR2: LGHDT, YNNKEL (reference sequence). The CDR3 runs 17 residues. CDR3 protein: CASSQDRGGRYTGELFF. The CDR3 coding sequence is TGTGCCAGCAGCCAAGATCGAGGAGGGCGGTACACCGGGGAGCTGTTTTTT. The whole variable domain, filled in from reference TRBV3-1 and TRBJ2-2, reads DTAVSQTPKYLVTQMGNDKSIKCEQNLGHDTMYWYKQDSKKFLKIMFSYNNKELIINETVPNRFSPKSPDKAHLNLHINSLELGDSAVYFCASSQDRGGRYTGELFFGEGSRLTVL.

The chain employs TRBV10-3 and TRBJ2-2, with 11 bases that match TRBD2. V dropped 2 bases and J dropped 0; count of bases not matched to a gene: 17. Per germline, CDR1 ENHRY and CDR2 SYGVKD. The CDR3 is 22 amino acids. This CDR3 is CAISEPNFSGRDKIANTGELFF. In nucleotides, the CDR3 is TGTGCCATCAGTGAGCCGAATTTTAGCGGGAGGGATAAAATTGCGAACACCGGGGAGCTGTTTTTT.

The V gene is TRBV5-1, the J gene TRBJ2-3, with TRBD2 matching over 13 bases. Germline V lookup: CDR1 SGHRS, CDR2 YFSETQ. V lost 3 bases and J lost 0; bases outside the gene matches: 4. The CDR3 totals 17 residues. The CDR3 DNA follows: TGCGCCAGCAGCTCGGGACTAGCGGGAACTAGCACAGATACGCAGTATTTT. Translated: CASSSGLAGTSTDTQYF.

The sample holds many counts of this clonotype. The gene calls are TRBV7-2 and TRBJ1-2; possibly TRBD1 for D (6 bases). The germline gives CDR1 SGHTA, CDR2 FQGNSA. V lost 1 base, J lost 8 bases, and 14 bases lay in between. The CDR3 has 14 amino acids. Here the CDR3 DNA reads TGTGCCAGCAGCTTAGGGTTTGCGGGGGGCGGCTACACCTTC. Its translation: CASSLGFAGGGYTF.

This clonotype came up a few times. The genes are TRBV12-3 or TRBV12-4 and TRBJ1-1; D unclear. CDR3 size: 13 residues. Trimming took 1 base from V and 8 from J, leaving 11 bases between them. The CDR3 here is CASSLVGSGEAFF. CDR3 nucleotides: TGTGCCAGCAGTTTAGTGGGGAGTGGAGAAGCTTTCTTT.

This sequence joins TRBV12-3 or TRBV12-4 and TRBJ1-1; no firm D call. The V and J ends lost 6 bases and 12 bases respectively, with 23 bases between them. The CDR3 spans 14 residues. The DNA of the CDR3 is TGTGCCAGCAGACCGGGGAGCTCGGCTCCGTGGACTTTCTTT. Its protein is CASRPGSSAPWTFF.

This chain connects TRBV2 to TRBJ2-7; D perhaps matches TRBD1 (6 bases). The germline gives CDR1 SNHLY, CDR2 FYNNEI. The CDR3 length is 14 residues. Deletions cut 3 bases from V and 5 bases from J, with 14 bases between. The CDR3 region has the DNA TGTGCCAGCAGTGACCCACAGGGTGGCGACGAGCAGTACTTC. It yields the protein CASSDPQGGDEQYF. Based on the CDR3 plus reference TRBV2 and TRBJ2-7, the full variable domain is EPEVTQTPSHQVTQMGQEVILRCVPISNHLYFYWYRQILGQKVEFLVSFYNNEISEKSEIFDDQFSVERPDGSNFTLKIRSTKLEDSAMYFCASSDPQGGDEQYFGPGTRLTVT.

This clonotype was detected a few times. The chain links TRBV5-4 to TRBJ2-3, with a weak D call TRBD1 (5 bases). V was trimmed by 3 bases and J by 0 bases, leaving 11 bases between them. CDR1 SGHNT and CDR2 YYREEE come from the germline V gene (reference sequence). The CDR3 loop spans 15 amino acids. The CDR3 bases are TGTGCCAGCAGCTGGGGCGGACCCAGCACAGATACGCAGTATTTT. Translating it yields CASSWGGPSTDTQYF.

The chain has TRBV4-1 and TRBJ2-1, with TRBD2 matching 10 bases. Trimming at V came to 2 bases and at J to 5 bases, leaving 3 bases not matched to a gene. The germline CDR1 and CDR2 sequences are MGHRA and YSYEKL. This CDR3 is 15 amino acids long. CDR3 in DNA: TGCGCCAGCAGCCAAACTAGCGGGGTGAACAATGAGCAGTTCTTC. Translation: CASSQTSGVNNEQFF.